The clone carrying this TCR beta chain was detected only a few times. Its target is not known. All donors were Caucasian adults living in Nashville, Tennessee. These data originate in a study of shared clonotypes between healthy human individuals. Across the study: Three plates each covered CD4 naive and memory; CD8 naive two, CD8 memory one. Study results and limitations: Shared clonotypes: about 5% naive CD4, around 3.4% naive CD8, 2.3% memory CD4, approximately 0.4% memory CD8.

Deletions cut 0 bases from V and 4 bases from J, with 12 bases between. This CDR3 has 16 amino acids. Sorted-subset replicate PCR reactions contained 200 ng DNA, corresponding to about 30,000 T cell genomes. TCRdb's copy holds only in-frame clones and misses some; the assay was immunoSEQ multiplex PCR. The sample lists roughly 2.4 million clones, about 94% occurring once. The sequence was obtained from a man aged 18-30 years in good health. Sequenced material: naive CD4+ T cells sorted from blood. As to subset: CD45RA+ positively selected. The chain combines TRBV23-1 with TRBJ2-2, with D tentatively TRBD2 (6 bases). TRBV23-1 is an ORF; its function is uncertain. The CDR3 loop reads CASSQSRRGSTGELFF. The DNA of the CDR3 is TGCGCCAGCAGTCAATCTAGGCGGGGAAGCACCGGGGAGCTGTTTTTT.